This TCR beta chain was captured by sequencing in a study of identical twins. Findings of the study overall: Among out-of-frame alpha sequences shared by twins, low generation probability occurred in excess. Fewer insertions were carried by abundant cord blood beta clonotypes, but none was seen in memory repertoires. Surplus twin overlap in beta out-of-frame sequences was less pronounced.

V was cut by 5 bases and J by 8 bases, with 22 bases left in between. The germline V gene has CDR1 LNHDA and CDR2 SQIVND (reference sequence). The CDR3 length is 16 residues. TCRdb itself ran the 5' RACE reads through MiXCR, one entry per CDR3 protein. Among some 20,000 distinct CDR3 sequences, less than 70% were seen once, and the ten largest hold almost 6%. This clonotype appeared a single time. Antigen unknown. This rearrangement joins TRBV19 to TRBJ1-3, with TRBD1 as a possible D gene (5 bases). The clonotype originates from a woman younger than 30 in good health. This table probably holds off-target reads from a library built for another chain. The sequenced material came from memory (CD45RO+) T cells sorted from blood. CDR3 DNA sequence: TGTGCCAGTAGTGGATCCCCTTCGGGGGATCACTACACCATATATTTT. Protein product: CASSGSPSGDHYTIYF. Full variable domain (rest looked up from reference TRBV19 and TRBJ1-3): DGGITQSPKYLFRKEGQNVTLSCEQNLNHDAMYWYRQDPGQGLRLIYYSQIVNDFQKGDIAEGYSVSREKKESFPLTVTSAQKNPTAFYLCASSGSPSGDHYTIYFGEGSWLTVV.